This T cell receptor (beta chain) was sequenced in a study of blood T cell repertoires in COVID-19. For the study at large: T cells, B-cell-depleted T cells, or PBMCs supplied cDNA or gDNA.

Sequenced by immunoSEQ multiplex PCR; TCRdb stores in-frame clones only, minus some. The table records around 320,000 clones, roughly 90% of them present only once. Looked up from germline, CDR1 is PRHDT and CDR2 is FYEKMQ (reference sequence). V was cut by 3 bases and J by 3 bases, with 9 bases left in between. The CDR3 is made up of 13 amino acids. Sequenced sample: PBMCs or T cells enriched from blood (not recorded which). This receptor was identified in a woman younger than 45 who had been exposed to COVID-19. The rearrangement uses TRBV13 and TRBJ2-7; a weak D match, TRBD1 (5 bases). CDR3 coding DNA: TGTGCCAGCAGCTTGTCAGGGCGCTACGAGCAGTACTTC. Its protein is CASSLSGRYEQYF.